These 29 T cell receptor beta chains originate from one sample sequenced in a study of T cell repertoires in cytomegalovirus infection. MiXCR was run by TCRdb on the reads, yielding one entry per CDR3 protein. The sample contains around 270,000 distinct CDR3 sequences, roughly 10% of which appear only once. The sequenced material came from PBMCs. These receptors were collected from a human donor in good health (CMV status not recorded). Some clones in this sample may be carry-over from other donors' samples.

This clonotype was counted once. This may come from a read error, since a much larger clone is one base off. This chain joins TRBV12-3 or TRBV12-4 and TRBJ2-1; 7 bases line up with TRBD2. With 6 bases clipped from V and 5 bases from J, the junction kept 7 bases outside the gene matches. This CDR3 comprises 14 residues. The DNA of the CDR3 is TGTGCCAGCAGAACTAGCGTGAGTAACAATGAGCAGTTCTTC. Amino acid sequence: CASRTSVSNNEQFF.

There are many counts of this clonotype. The chain recombines TRBV7-8 with TRBJ2-7; D remains unclear. Germline values: CDR1 SGHVS, CDR2 FQNEAQ. The CDR3 is 14 residues long. The ends were cut back, 0 bases at V and 2 bases at J, with 8 bases in the middle. This CDR3 reads CASSLAPGPYEQYF. CDR3 sequence (DNA): TGTGCCAGCAGCTTAGCCCCGGGCCCCTACGAGCAGTACTTC.

This clonotype has at least ten counts. This chain connects TRBV6-6 to TRBJ1-1; D is unclear. CDR1 and CDR2 from the germline V gene are MNHNY and SVGAGI (reference sequence). V lost 6 bases and J lost 1, with 9 bases in between. The CDR3 is 13 amino acids. CDR3 DNA: TGTGCCAGCAGAGGGCTAGCGAACACTGAAGCTTTCTTT. Its translation: CASRGLANTEAFF.

V gene TRBV19 combines with J gene TRBJ1-5; maybe TRBD1 (6 bases). Per germline, CDR1 LNHDA and CDR2 SQIVND (reference sequence). The CDR3 is 17 amino acids. Trimming removed 3 bases at V and 1 base at J, with 16 bases between. The CDR3 DNA sequence: TGTGCCAGTAGTATCCCGGGGGCTTCTTTCAGCAATCAGCCCCAGCATTTT. It codes for CASSIPGASFSNQPQHF.

This clonotype was observed at least ten times. This chain links TRBV20-1 with TRBJ1-6, with D perhaps TRBD1 (6 bases). Germline V CDR1 and CDR2: DFQATT, SNEGSKA (reference sequence). V lost 0 bases and J 10 bases, leaving 19 bases between the germline ends. The CDR3 totals 16 residues. CDR3 region: CSARDSDSFSGSPLHF. The DNA for the CDR3 is TGCAGTGCTAGAGATTCGGACAGTTTCTCCGGGTCACCCCTCCACTTT.

In this sample, this clonotype turned up many times. V usage is TRBV7-2 and J usage is TRBJ1-2, with 11 bases lining up with TRBD1. Germline V gene lookup returns CDR1 SGHTA and CDR2 FQGNSA. CDR3 length: 14 residues. Losses at the gene ends were 5 bases for V and 7 bases for J; bases not matched to a gene: 6. DNA for the CDR3: TGTGCCAGCAGCCCAGGACAGGGGGCGCTTGGCTACACCTTC. This encodes CASSPGQGALGYTF.

This chain joins TRBV7-9 and TRBJ2-6; 10 bases are shared with TRBD1. The CDR3 has 17 amino acids. CDR1 is SEHNR, CDR2 FQNEAQ, per germline (reference sequence). The J segment lost 3 bases and the V segment lost 4 bases, leaving 6 bases of the junction unmatched. In nucleotides, the CDR3 is TGTGCCAGCAGCTACTCAGACAGGGGGCGTGGGGCCAACGTCCTGACTTTC. Residues: CASSYSDRGRGANVLTF.

The rearrangement uses TRBV3-1 and TRBJ2-7, with D unclear. CDR1 and CDR2 from the germline V gene are LGHDT and YNNKEL (reference sequence). CDR3 length equals 16 residues. V lost 4 bases and J lost 1, with 17 bases in between. In nucleotides, the CDR3 is TGTGCCAGCAGCCTCCCCAGGAGCGCCCCTTCCTACGAGCAGTACTTC. Protein: CASSLPRSAPSYEQYF.

Ten or more counts support this clonotype. V usage is TRBV28 and J usage is TRBJ2-7, with D possibly TRBD1 on 7 matching bases. Germline loops: CDR1 MDHEN, CDR2 SYDVKM. Trimming took off 4 bases at V and 5 bases at J, with 15 bases between the two ends. The CDR3 is 14 residues long. The CDR3 nucleotides read TGTGCCAGCAGTTCGACAGGGAGGTCCGACGAGCAGTACTTC. Translating it yields CASSSTGRSDEQYF.

This clonotype appeared many times. The chain joins TRBV6-1 to TRBJ2-3; 11 bases align to TRBD1. The germline CDR1 and CDR2 sequences are MNHNS and SASEGT. The CDR3 is made up of 16 amino acids. V lost 5 bases, J lost 4 bases, and 8 bases stayed unmatched. CDR3 sequence: CASSPYPGQGADTQYF. CDR3 sequence (DNA): TGTGCCAGCAGTCCTTACCCGGGACAGGGGGCAGATACGCAGTATTTT.

This clonotype came up many times. The J gene is TRBJ1-1, the V gene TRBV6-6; a weak D match, TRBD1 (5 bases). Looked up from germline, CDR1 is MNHNY and CDR2 is SVGAGI (reference sequence). This CDR3 region has 13 residues. The V gene lost 0 bases and the J gene lost 6 bases, with 8 bases spanning the gap. In DNA form, the CDR3 reads TGTGCCAGCAGTTACTCCGACAGCCCTGAAGCTTTCTTT. Translated, it gives CASSYSDSPEAFF.

This clonotype has a handful of counts. J is TRBJ2-1 and V is TRBV6-1; 15 bases line up with TRBD2. The CDR3 length is 16 residues. The V gene end was trimmed by 5 bases and the J gene end by 6 bases; junction bases not matched to a gene: 5. Germline values: CDR1 MNHNS, CDR2 SASEGT. CDR3 nucleotides: TGTGCCAGCAGTCAGATGGGACTAGCGGGAGGCAATGAGCAGTTCTTC. This codes for CASSQMGLAGGNEQFF.

This clonotype was counted only a few times. This sequence joins TRBV6-5 and TRBJ1-2, with TRBD1 identical over 9 bases. The J segment lost 2 bases and the V segment lost 10 bases, leaving 2 bases of the junction unmatched. From germline, CDR1 is MNHEY and CDR2 SVGAGI. This CDR3 region has 12 residues. The CDR3, as DNA: TGTGCCACCGGGACAGGGAACTATGGCTACACCTTC. Translation: CATGTGNYGYTF.

This clonotype was seen ten or more times. The chain uses TRBV11-3 and TRBJ2-1; TRBD2 aligns across 7 bases. V was pared by 4 bases and J by 5 bases, with 8 bases of the junction left unmatched. The germline V gene encodes CDR1 SGHNT and CDR2 YENEEA. This CDR3 comprises 15 residues. CDR3 sequence reads: CASSSAGTTDNEQFF. Here the CDR3 DNA reads TGTGCCAGCAGCTCCGCCGGGACTACAGACAATGAGCAGTTCTTC.

This clonotype occurred many times. The rearrangement joins TRBV6-2 or TRBV6-3 to TRBJ2-6; D is unresolved. CDR1 is MNHEY, CDR2 SVGEGT, per germline. Trimming stripped 0 bases from V and 0 bases from J, with 9 bases between. CDR3 length: 17 residues. CDR3 residues: CASSYSKPDSGANVLTF. In DNA form, the CDR3 reads TGTGCCAGCAGTTACTCGAAACCGGACTCTGGGGCCAACGTCCTGACTTTC.

The J gene is TRBJ1-1, the V gene TRBV24-1; TRBD1 matches 7 bases. Germline V gene sequence: CDR1 KGHDR, CDR2 SFDVKD. After removal of 3 bases from V and 7 bases from J, the junction contained 4 bases not matched to a gene. The CDR3 runs to 13 residues. The CDR3 is CATSDQQGNEAFF. Here the CDR3 DNA reads TGTGCCACCAGTGATCAACAGGGGAATGAAGCTTTCTTT.

This clonotype came up a few times. The genes are TRBV2 and TRBJ2-7, with 16 bases identical to TRBD2. The CDR3 runs to 17 residues. Germline trimming cut 11 bases from V and 0 bases from J; bases unmatched to any gene: 10. Germline V gene lookup returns CDR1 SNHLY and CDR2 FYNNEI. This CDR3 reads CAGPGTSGGASSYEQYF. The CDR3 bases are TGTGCCGGCCCCGGGACTAGCGGGGGGGCGAGCTCCTACGAGCAGTACTTC. Filled out from reference TRBV2 and TRBJ2-7, the complete variable domain reads EPEVTQTPSHQVTQMGQEVILRCVPISNHLYFYWYRQILGQKVEFLVSFYNNEISEKSEIFDDQFSVERPDGSNFTLKIRSTKLEDSAMYFCAGPGTSGGASSYEQYFGPGTRLTVT.

This clonotype was recorded at least ten times. The chain recombines TRBV7-2 with TRBJ1-5; TRBD1 aligns across 8 bases. The CDR3 has 16 amino acids. Germline CDR1 SGHTA, CDR2 FQGNSA. Trimming cost V 5 bases and J 4 bases; bases outside gene matches: 10. CDR3 protein: CASSIAWTGLNQPQHF. The DNA of the CDR3 is TGTGCCAGCAGCATCGCCTGGACAGGGTTAAATCAGCCCCAGCATTTT.

In this sample, this clonotype turned up many times. The J gene is TRBJ1-4, the V gene TRBV7-2; 10 positions match TRBD1. CDR1 is SGHTA, CDR2 FQGNSA, per germline. There are 15 residues in the CDR3. V shed 3 bases, J shed 10 bases, and the junction held 8 bases outside the gene matches. The CDR3 here is CASSFQTGGDRKLFF. The DNA of the CDR3 is TGTGCCAGCAGCTTCCAGACAGGGGGCGACCGAAAACTGTTTTTT.

The gene calls are TRBV2 and TRBJ2-2; D gene ambiguous. CDR3 size: 13 residues. The germline V gene encodes CDR1 SNHLY and CDR2 FYNNEI. Trimming cost V 7 bases and J 6 bases, with 12 bases left between them. The CDR3 bases are TGTGCCAGCACACGGTTAAGAGCCGGGGAGCTGTTTTTT. This codes for CASTRLRAGELFF.

This clonotype has a count of ten or more. This chain joins TRBV28 and TRBJ2-3; D is possibly TRBD1 or TRBD2 (7 bases each). The CDR3 is made up of 16 amino acids. CDR1 is MDHEN, CDR2 SYDVKM, per germline. V was clipped by 5 bases and J by 1 base, with 16 bases between them. CDR3 amino acids: CASSLWGGGGTDTQYF. The CDR3 bases are TGTGCCAGCAGTCTTTGGGGAGGGGGCGGCACAGATACGCAGTATTTT.

This clonotype showed up many times. The CDR3 here is CASSFAGRRETQYF. The CDR3 DNA follows: TGTGCCAGCAGCTTCGCGGGAAGGAGAGAGACCCAGTACTTC. The V gene is TRBV7-2, the J gene TRBJ2-5; tentatively, D is TRBD2 (6 bases). The V gene's germline CDR1 is SGHTA and CDR2 FQGNSA. V was trimmed by 3 bases and J by 4 bases, leaving 12 bases between them. The CDR3 sequence is 14 residues long.

This clonotype showed up many times. J is TRBJ1-1 and V is TRBV7-3, with 7 bases that match TRBD1. This CDR3 has 14 residues. The trim removed 5 bases at V and 4 bases at J, leaving 7 bases unmatched. Germline V gene data show CDR1 as SGHTA and CDR2 as FQGTGA. The CDR3 nucleotides read TGTGCCAGCAGCACATACCCAGGGGGCACTGAAGCTTTCTTT. Protein product: CASSTYPGGTEAFF.

This clonotype was recorded many times. The chain recombines TRBV12-3 or TRBV12-4 with TRBJ1-1; no definite D call. This CDR3 comprises 15 residues. V was pared by 0 bases and J by 1 base, with 9 bases between. The CDR3 sequence: CASSLATPANTEAFF. The CDR3, as DNA: TGTGCCAGCAGTTTAGCGACCCCGGCGAACACTGAAGCTTTCTTT.

In its sample, this clonotype was seen many times. The gene calls are TRBV20-1 and TRBJ1-5; D might be TRBD1 (6 bases). Germline CDR1 DFQATT, CDR2 SNEGSKA (reference sequence). The CDR3 sequence is 18 residues long. With 0 bases removed from V and 0 bases from J, the gap between germline ends came to 18 bases. The CDR3 nucleotides read TGCAGTGCTAGAGAACACCCTCCGGGACACGGTAGCAATCAGCCCCAGCATTTT. As protein: CSAREHPPGHGSNQPQHF.

This clonotype was recorded many times. The chain combines TRBV7-2 with TRBJ1-1, with 10 bases fitting TRBD1. CDR3 size: 15 residues. CDR1 and CDR2 from the germline V gene are SGHTA and FQGNSA. V dropped 1 base and J dropped 6; count of bases not matched to a gene: 5. CDR3 bases: TGTGCCAGCAGCTTAGTCTCTGGACAGGGGGCTGAAGCTTTCTTT. Amino acids: CASSLVSGQGAEAFF.

V is TRBV29-1 and J is TRBJ1-1; D is possibly TRBD1 (6 bases). V gave up 4 bases and J gave up 4 bases, with 16 bases separating them. Germline V lookup: CDR1 SQVTM, CDR2 ANQGSEA. The CDR3 loop spans 14 amino acids. CDR3 amino acids: CSVVWMEGGTEAFF. In nucleotides, the CDR3 is TGCAGCGTTGTCTGGATGGAAGGGGGCACTGAAGCTTTCTTT.

The V call is TRBV7-2, the J call TRBJ1-3; 10 bases are a match to TRBD1. This CDR3 is built from 15 residues. The junction had 3 bases not matched to a gene; V was cut back by 4 bases and J by 3 bases. The germline V gene has CDR1 SGHTA and CDR2 FQGNSA. The CDR3 nucleotides are TGTGCCAGCAGCTACCGGACAGGGGGTGGAAACACCATATATTTT. Its protein product is CASSYRTGGGNTIYF.

This clonotype was detected only a few times. As DNA, the CDR3 is TGTGCCAGCAAGGGGGGCCTGTTTTACAATGAGCAGTTCTTC. Protein sequence: CASKGGLFYNEQFF. This chain links TRBV6-2 or TRBV6-3 with TRBJ2-1; D could derive from TRBD1 or TRBD2 (6 bases each). This CDR3 has 14 residues. The V and J ends lost 7 bases and 4 bases respectively, with 14 bases between them. The germline V gene has CDR1 MNHEY and CDR2 SVGEGT.